The source of this T cell receptor beta chain is a study of blood T cell repertoires in COVID-19. Looking at the study overall: In each case, the material was cDNA or gDNA derived from T cells, B-cell-depleted T cells, or PBMCs.

Source study methods: Nucleated cell counts were estimated from reference gene primer amplification. TCRdb's copy holds only in-frame clones and misses some; the assay was immunoSEQ multiplex PCR. V and J calls and clone size are copied from that table; D and trimming were computed from the DNA. This sample has roughly 120,000 clones; roughly nine tenths occur once, and the top ten carry 25% to 30%. The sample comprised peripheral blood. The clonotype comes from a man between 65 and 85 years old with active or convalescent COVID-19.

CDR3 nucleotide sequence: TGCACCAGCAGCCAAACGACAGGGGAAACGAACACCGGGGAGCTGTTTTTT. This translates into CTSSQTTGETNTGELFF. The chain recombines TRBV1 with TRBJ2-2; TRBD1 reflects the table's D call only, with no check against the DNA. TRBV1 corresponds to a pseudogene. The CDR3 is 17 residues long.